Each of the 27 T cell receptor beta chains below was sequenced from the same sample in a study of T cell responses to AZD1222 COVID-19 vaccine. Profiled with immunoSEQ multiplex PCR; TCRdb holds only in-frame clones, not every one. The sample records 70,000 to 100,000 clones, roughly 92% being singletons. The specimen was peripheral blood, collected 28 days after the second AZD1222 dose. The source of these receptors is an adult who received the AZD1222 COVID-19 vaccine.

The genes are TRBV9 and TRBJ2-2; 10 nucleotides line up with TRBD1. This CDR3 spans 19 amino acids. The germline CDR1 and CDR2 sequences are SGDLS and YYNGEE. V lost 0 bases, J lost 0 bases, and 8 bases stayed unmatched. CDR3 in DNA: TGTGCCAGCAGCGTAGGACAGGGGGCAAAAAGCGCGAACACCGGGGAGCTGTTTTTT. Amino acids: CASSVGQGAKSANTGELFF.

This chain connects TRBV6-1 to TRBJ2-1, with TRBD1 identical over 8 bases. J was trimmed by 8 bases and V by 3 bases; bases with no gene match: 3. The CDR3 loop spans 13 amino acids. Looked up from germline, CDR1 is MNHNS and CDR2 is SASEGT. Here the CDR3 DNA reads TGTGCCAGCAGTGACGGACAGGGCTATGAGCAGTTCTTC. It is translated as CASSDGQGYEQFF.

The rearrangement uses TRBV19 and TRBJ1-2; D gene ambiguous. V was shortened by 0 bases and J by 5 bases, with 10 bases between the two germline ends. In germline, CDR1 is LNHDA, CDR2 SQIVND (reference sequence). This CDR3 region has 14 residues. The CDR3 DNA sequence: TGTGCCAGTAGTATAGATCACGGGCCTTATGGCTACACCTTC. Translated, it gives CASSIDHGPYGYTF.

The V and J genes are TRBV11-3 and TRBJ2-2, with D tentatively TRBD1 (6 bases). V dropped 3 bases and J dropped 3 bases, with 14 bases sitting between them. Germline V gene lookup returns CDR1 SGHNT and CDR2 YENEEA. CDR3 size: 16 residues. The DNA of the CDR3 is TGTGCCAGCAGCTTGAATCTCAAGGGGGACACCGGGGAGCTGTTTTTT. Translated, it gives CASSLNLKGDTGELFF.

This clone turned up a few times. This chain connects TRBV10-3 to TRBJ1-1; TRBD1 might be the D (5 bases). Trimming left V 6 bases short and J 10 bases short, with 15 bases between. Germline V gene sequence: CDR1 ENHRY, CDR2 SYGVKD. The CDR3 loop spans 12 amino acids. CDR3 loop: CAISPEVGGAFF. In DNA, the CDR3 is TGTGCCATCAGCCCGGAGGTTGGGGGAGCTTTCTTT.

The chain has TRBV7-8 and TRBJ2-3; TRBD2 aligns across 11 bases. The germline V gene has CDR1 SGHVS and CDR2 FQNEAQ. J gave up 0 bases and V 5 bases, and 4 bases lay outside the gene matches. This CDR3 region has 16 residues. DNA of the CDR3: TGTGCCAGCAGCCTTAGCGGGGGGGATAGCACAGATACGCAGTATTTT. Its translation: CASSLSGGDSTDTQYF.

The CDR3 DNA follows: TGTGCCAGCAGGATTAACACTGAAGCTTTCTTT. This translates into CASRINTEAFF. The rearrangement joins TRBV6-5 to TRBJ1-1; D not certain. Trimming pared 6 bases from V and 2 bases from J, leaving 4 bases between. CDR3 length equals 11 residues. From germline, CDR1 is MNHEY and CDR2 SVGAGI.

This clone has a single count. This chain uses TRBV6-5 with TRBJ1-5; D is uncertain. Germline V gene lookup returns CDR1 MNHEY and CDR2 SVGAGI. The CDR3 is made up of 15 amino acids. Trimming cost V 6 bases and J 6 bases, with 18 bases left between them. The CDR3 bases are TGTGCCAGCAGAGACCTTCTGGGTGGCGGTCAGCCCCAGCATTTT. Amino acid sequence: CASRDLLGGGQPQHF.

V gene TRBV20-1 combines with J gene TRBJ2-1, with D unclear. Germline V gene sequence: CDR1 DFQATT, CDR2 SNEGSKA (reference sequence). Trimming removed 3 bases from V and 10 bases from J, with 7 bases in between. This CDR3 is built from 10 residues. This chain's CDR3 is CSARIREQFF. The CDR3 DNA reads TGCAGTGCTAGGATACGGGAGCAGTTCTTC.

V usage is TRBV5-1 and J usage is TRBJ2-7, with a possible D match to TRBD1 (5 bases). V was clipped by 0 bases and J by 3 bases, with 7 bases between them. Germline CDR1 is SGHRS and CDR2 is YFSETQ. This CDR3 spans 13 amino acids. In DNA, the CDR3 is TGCGCCAGCAGCTTGGGACAGTACTACGAGCAGTACTTC. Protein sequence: CASSLGQYYEQYF. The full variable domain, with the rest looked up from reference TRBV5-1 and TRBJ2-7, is KAGVTQTPRYLIKTRGQQVTLSCSPISGHRSVSWYQQTPGQGLQFLFEYFSETQRNKGNFPGRFSGRQFSNSRSEMNVSTLELGDSALYLCASSLGQYYEQYFGPGTRLTVT.

Written as DNA, the CDR3 is TGTGCCAGCAGCTCCGGGGGGAGGCTTAACTATGGCTACACCTTC. Amino acids: CASSSGGRLNYGYTF. The J gene is TRBJ1-2, the V gene TRBV28; D possibly corresponds to TRBD1 (5 bases). The CDR3 runs to 15 residues. Germline V lookup: CDR1 MDHEN, CDR2 SYDVKM. The germline V and J ends were trimmed by 6 bases and 1 base, with 15 bases remaining between them.

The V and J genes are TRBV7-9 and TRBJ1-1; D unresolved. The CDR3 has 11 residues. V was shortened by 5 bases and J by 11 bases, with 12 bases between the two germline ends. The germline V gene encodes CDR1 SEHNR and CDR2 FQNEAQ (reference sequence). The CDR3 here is CASSGGSHAFF. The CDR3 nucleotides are TGTGCCAGCAGCGGAGGGTCCCATGCTTTCTTT. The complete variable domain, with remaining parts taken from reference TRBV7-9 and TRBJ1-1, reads DTGVSQNPRHKITKRGQNVTFRCDPISEHNRLYWYRQTLGQGPEFLTYFQNEAQLEKSRLLSDRFSAERPKGSFSTLEIQRTEQGDSAMYLCASSGGSHAFFGQGTRLTVV.

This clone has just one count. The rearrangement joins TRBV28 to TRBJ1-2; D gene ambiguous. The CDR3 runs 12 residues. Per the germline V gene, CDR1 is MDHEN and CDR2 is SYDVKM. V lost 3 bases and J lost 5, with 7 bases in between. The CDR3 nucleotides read TGTGCCAGCAGTTTGGCCACTTATGGCTACACCTTC. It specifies CASSLATYGYTF.

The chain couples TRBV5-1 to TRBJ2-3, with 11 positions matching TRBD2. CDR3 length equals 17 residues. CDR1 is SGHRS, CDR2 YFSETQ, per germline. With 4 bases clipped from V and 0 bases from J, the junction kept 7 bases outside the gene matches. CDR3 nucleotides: TGCGCCAGCAGCCGCTTGACTAGCGGGGTTAGCACAGATACGCAGTATTTT. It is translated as CASSRLTSGVSTDTQYF.

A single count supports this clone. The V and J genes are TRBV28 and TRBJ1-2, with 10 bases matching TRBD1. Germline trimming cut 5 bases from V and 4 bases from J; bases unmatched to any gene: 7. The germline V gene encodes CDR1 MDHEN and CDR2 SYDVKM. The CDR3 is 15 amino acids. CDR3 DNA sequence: TGTGCCAGCAGTCCCGGGACAGGGGTCCCCTATGGCTACACCTTC. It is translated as CASSPGTGVPYGYTF.

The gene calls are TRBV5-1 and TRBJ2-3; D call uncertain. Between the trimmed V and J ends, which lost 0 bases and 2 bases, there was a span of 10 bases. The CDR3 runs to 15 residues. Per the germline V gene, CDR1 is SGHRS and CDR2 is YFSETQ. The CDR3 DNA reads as TGCGCCAGCAGCTTGGGGGTCAGCCCCACAGATACGCAGTATTTT. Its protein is CASSLGVSPTDTQYF.

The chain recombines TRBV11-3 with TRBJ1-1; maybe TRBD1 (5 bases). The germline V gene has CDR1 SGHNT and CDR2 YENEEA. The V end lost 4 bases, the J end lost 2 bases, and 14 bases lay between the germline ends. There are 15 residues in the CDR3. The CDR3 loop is CASSSEPGPNTEAFF. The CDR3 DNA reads TGTGCCAGCAGCTCAGAACCGGGACCTAACACTGAAGCTTTCTTT.

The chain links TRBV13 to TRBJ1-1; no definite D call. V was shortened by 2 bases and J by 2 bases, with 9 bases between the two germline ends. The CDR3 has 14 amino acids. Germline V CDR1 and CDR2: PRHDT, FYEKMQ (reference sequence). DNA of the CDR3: TGTGCCAGCAGCTTATGGTCGGAAAACACTGAAGCTTTCTTT. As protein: CASSLWSENTEAFF.

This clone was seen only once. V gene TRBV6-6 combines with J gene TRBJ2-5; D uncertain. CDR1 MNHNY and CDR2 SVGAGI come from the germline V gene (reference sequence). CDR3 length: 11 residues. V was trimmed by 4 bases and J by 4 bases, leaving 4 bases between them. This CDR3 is CASSSIETQYF. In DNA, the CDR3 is TGTGCCAGCAGTTCGATAGAGACCCAGTACTTC.

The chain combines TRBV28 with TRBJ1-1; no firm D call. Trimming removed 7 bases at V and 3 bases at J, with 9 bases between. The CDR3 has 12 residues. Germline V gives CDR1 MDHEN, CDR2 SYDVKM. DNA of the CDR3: TGTGCCAGCACCCTGGGGTACACTGAAGCTTTCTTT. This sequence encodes CASTLGYTEAFF.

CDR3 nucleotides: TGCGCCAGCAGCTGGGGCGGGCAACGGACCGGGGAGCTGTTTTTT. Residues: CASSWGGQRTGELFF. V gene TRBV5-1 combines with J gene TRBJ2-2; possibly TRBD1 or TRBD2 for D (5 bases each). The CDR3 sequence is 15 residues long. The germline V gene has CDR1 SGHRS and CDR2 YFSETQ. With 3 bases removed from V and 5 bases from J, the gap between germline ends came to 14 bases.

The CDR3 nucleotides read TGTGCCAGCAGTCACCGGGACAGGGACCATGAAAAACTGTTTTTT. Translated: CASSHRDRDHEKLFF. J is TRBJ1-4 and V is TRBV6-2 or TRBV6-3; TRBD1 matches at 9 bases. CDR3 length equals 15 residues. V shed 5 bases and J 6 bases; nucleotides not matched to a gene: 7. Germline V gene data show CDR1 as MNHEY and CDR2 as SVGEGT.

In DNA form, the CDR3 reads TGTGCCAGCAGCCGCGGACAGAACACTGAAGCTTTCTTT. This codes for CASSRGQNTEAFF. This chain joins TRBV7-9 and TRBJ1-1; weak D call: TRBD1 (5 bases). Trimming left V 5 bases short and J 1 base short, with 8 bases between. CDR1 and CDR2 from the germline V gene are SEHNR and FQNEAQ (reference sequence). The CDR3 runs to 13 residues.

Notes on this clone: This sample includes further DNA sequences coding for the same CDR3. In nucleotides, the CDR3 is TGCGCCAGCAGCTTACAGCCACCGGGGGACGCCGGATCCGAAAAACTGTTTTTT. As protein: CASSLQPPGDAGSEKLFF. The chain uses TRBV5-1 and TRBJ1-4; possibly TRBD1 for D (5 bases). Trimming left V 2 bases short and J 8 bases short, with 25 bases between. Germline V CDR1 and CDR2: SGHRS, YFSETQ. The CDR3 extends over 18 amino acids.

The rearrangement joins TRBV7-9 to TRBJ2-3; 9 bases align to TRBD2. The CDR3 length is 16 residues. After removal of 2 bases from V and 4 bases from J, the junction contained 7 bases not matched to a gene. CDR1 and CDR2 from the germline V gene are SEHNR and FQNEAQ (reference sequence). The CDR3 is CASSLLRGGGPDTQYF. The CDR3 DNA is TGTGCCAGCAGCTTATTGCGGGGGGGCGGTCCAGATACGCAGTATTTT.

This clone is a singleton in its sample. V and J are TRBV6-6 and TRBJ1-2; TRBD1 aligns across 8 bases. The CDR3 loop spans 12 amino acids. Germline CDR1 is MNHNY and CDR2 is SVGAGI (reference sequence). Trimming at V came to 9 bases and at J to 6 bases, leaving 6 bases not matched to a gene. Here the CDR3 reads CASRQGQNGYTF. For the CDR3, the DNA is TGTGCCAGTAGACAGGGGCAAAATGGCTACACCTTC.

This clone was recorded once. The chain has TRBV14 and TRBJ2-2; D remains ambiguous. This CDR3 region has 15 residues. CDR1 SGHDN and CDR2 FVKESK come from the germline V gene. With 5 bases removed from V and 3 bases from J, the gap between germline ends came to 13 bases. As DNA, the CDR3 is TGTGCCAGCAGCTCTCGAAGGGTGGACACCGGGGAGCTGTTTTTT. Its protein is CASSSRRVDTGELFF.